A selection of T cell receptor beta chains follows, all from one sample in a study of early T cells in non-severe SARS-CoV-2 infection. TCRdb passed the 5' RACE reads through MiXCR, listing each CDR3 protein once. Of some 24,000 distinct CDR3 sequences listed, about 4.5% are singletons. Sequencing was performed on whole blood. All receptors come from an adult who was a healthcare worker with PCR-confirmed SARS-CoV-2 infection or an uninfected control (not recorded which). Both conserved end residues are part of each CDR3. Fields, in order: V gene, clone size, CDR3 length, CDR3 protein. Some rows have no size entry. The others give once, few or many, or a class for an expanded clone.

V: TRBV10-3
size: .
length: 12
CDR3: CATKATYNEQFF

V: TRBV20-1
size: many
length: 16
CDR3: CSASSLAGKHYNEQFF

V: TRBV7-2
size: many
length: 13
CDR3: CASAEGPPDTQYF

V: TRBV20-1
size: many
length: 14
CDR3: CSAPERGASGELFF

V: TRBV6-2/TRBV6-3
size: many
length: 17
CDR3: CASRPRSRQGKIDEQFF

V: TRBV7-9
size: many
length: 16
CDR3: CASSLELAGDSYEQYF

V: TRBV7-8
size: many
length: 19
CDR3: CASSWGQGNYTASVNEQFF

V: TRBV5-4
size: .
length: 13
CDR3: CASSWDYSSGAFF

V: TRBV29-1
size: few
length: 16
CDR3: CSVEDPSQGVTGELFF

V: TRBV24-1
size: many
length: 13
CDR3: CATSHRQGYGYTF

V: TRBV12-3/TRBV12-4
size: many
length: 14
CDR3: CASSPFGNTGELFF

V: TRBV15
size: many
length: 15
CDR3: CATSRDQGSQETQYF

V: TRBV6-2/TRBV6-3
size: .
length: 14
CDR3: CATLSTRKIYEQYF

V: TRBV11-2
size: .
length: 16
CDR3: CASSRDRGNTNGELFF

V: TRBV11-3
size: many
length: 17
CDR3: CASSSFGQGDSYNEQFF

V: TRBV4-1
size: few
length: 17
CDR3: CASSQEGSQYSNQPQHF

V: TRBV28
size: many
length: 11
CDR3: CASSLVREQYF

V: TRBV7-2
size: many
length: 13
CDR3: CASSLLAGNEQFF

V: TRBV4-3
size: many
length: 16
CDR3: CASSQMTSGLSYEQYF

V: TRBV6-2/TRBV6-3
size: many
length: 13
CDR3: CASSETYDPVAYF

V: TRBV3-1
size: many
length: 15
CDR3: CASSPVRGARNEQFF

V: TRBV15
size: many
length: 14
CDR3: CATTADRGPNEQFF

V: TRBV5-1
size: .
length: 13
CDR3: CASSLAWGNEQFF

V: TRBV10-3
size: many
length: 14
CDR3: CAISGAGGEDEQYF

V: TRBV2
size: many
length: 17
CDR3: CASSLPTGTGSTDTQYF

V: TRBV29-1
size: many
length: 12
CDR3: CSVSSGRNEQFF

V: TRBV20-1
size: many
length: 15
CDR3: CSARLPGGASTEAFF

V: TRBV5-1
size: .
length: 14
CDR3: CASARLTLTDTQYF

V: TRBV20-1
size: many
length: 17
CDR3: CSARDVTDPSSYNEQFF

V: TRBV4-2
size: many
length: 14
CDR3: CASSQGGQGTQQFF

V: TRBV10-3
size: few
length: 13
CDR3: CAISDANTGELFF

V: TRBV7-9
size: few
length: 15
CDR3: CASSQTGTGVEKLFF

V: TRBV5-1
size: many
length: 14
CDR3: CASSLQTSTLMQFF

V: TRBV7-2
size: .
length: 14
CDR3: CASSLNGPNEKLFF

V: TRBV7-2
size: many
length: 14
CDR3: CASSLGLAAYEQYF

V: TRBV7-2
size: many
length: 15
CDR3: CASSLFSGLGETQYF

V: TRBV29-1
size: medium-sized
length: 13
CDR3: CSARTGDSYEQYF

V: TRBV19
size: .
length: 16
CDR3: CASNDIRGLANYGYTF

V: TRBV25-1
size: many
length: 10
CDR3: CASSQGRAFF